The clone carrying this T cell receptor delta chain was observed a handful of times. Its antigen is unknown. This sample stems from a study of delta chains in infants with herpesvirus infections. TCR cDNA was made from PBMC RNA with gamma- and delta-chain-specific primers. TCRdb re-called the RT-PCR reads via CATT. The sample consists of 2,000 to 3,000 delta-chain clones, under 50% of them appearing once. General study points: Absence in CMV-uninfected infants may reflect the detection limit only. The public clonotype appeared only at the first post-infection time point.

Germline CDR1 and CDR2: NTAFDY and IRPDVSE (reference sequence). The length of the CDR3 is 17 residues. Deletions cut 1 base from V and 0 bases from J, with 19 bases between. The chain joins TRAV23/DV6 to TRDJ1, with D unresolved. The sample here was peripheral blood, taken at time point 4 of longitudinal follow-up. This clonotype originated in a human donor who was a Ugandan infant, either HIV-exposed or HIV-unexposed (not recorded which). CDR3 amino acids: CAASLLGCIRNTDKLIF. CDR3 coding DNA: TGTGCAGCAAGCCTTTTGGGTTGTATCCGAAACACCGATAAACTCATCTTT.